This entry lists 18 T cell receptor beta chains sequenced from one sample in a study of blood T cell repertoires in COVID-19. Repertoires were generated with immunoSEQ multiplex PCR, while TCRdb's copy carries only in-frame clones and drops some. The table includes a few hundred thousand clones, roughly 88% detected once. Sample: peripheral blood. The receptors derive from a woman aged 40 to 49 who had recovered from COVID-19.

The chain couples TRBV11-2 to TRBJ2-7, with 9 bases that match TRBD1. The V and J ends lost 5 bases and 5 bases, in that order; junction bases with no gene match: 1. Looked up from germline, CDR1 is SGHAT and CDR2 is FQNNGV. The length of the CDR3 is 12 residues. In DNA, the CDR3 is TGTGCCAGCAGCCGGACAGGGGACGAGCAGTACTTC. Translated: CASSRTGDEQYF.

The chain employs TRBV5-5 and TRBJ1-2; 8 nucleotides line up with TRBD1. Trimming cost V 0 bases and J 7 bases; bases outside gene matches: 5. The CDR3 is 14 amino acids. Germline CDR1 and CDR2: SGHKS and YYEKEE (reference sequence). Written as DNA, the CDR3 is TGTGCCAGCAGCTTGGGCGCAGGGGGCTTTGGCTACACCTTC. It encodes CASSLGAGGFGYTF.

The chain employs TRBV5-1 and TRBJ2-2, with 8 nucleotides matching TRBD1. Germline CDR1 reads SGHRS; CDR2 reads YFSETQ. This CDR3 contains 16 residues. Losses at the gene ends were 3 bases for V and 6 bases for J; bases not matched to a gene: 10. CDR3 amino acids: CASSSRGQALAGELFF. The CDR3 bases are TGCGCCAGCAGCTCAAGGGGACAGGCCTTAGCCGGGGAGCTGTTTTTT.

This clone was counted once. V gene TRBV6-5 combines with J gene TRBJ1-2; tentative D call: TRBD1 (6 bases). Germline loops: CDR1 MNHEY, CDR2 SVGAGI. This CDR3 is 15 amino acids long. Trimming left V 0 bases short and J 7 bases short, with 15 bases between. The CDR3: CASSYSSGALSGYTF. The CDR3 nucleotides read TGTGCCAGCAGTTACTCGTCAGGGGCTCTCTCTGGCTACACCTTC.

This chain links TRBV20-1 with TRBJ2-7, with 8 bases aligning to TRBD1. The CDR3 contains 15 residues. Germline loops: CDR1 DFQATT, CDR2 SNEGSKA (reference sequence). After removal of 3 bases from V and 6 bases from J, the junction contained 13 bases not matched to a gene. This CDR3 reads CSASPLDRGVFEQYF. The DNA of the CDR3 is TGCAGTGCTAGTCCCCTCGACAGGGGAGTCTTCGAGCAGTACTTC.

This chain uses TRBV5-4 with TRBJ1-1, with D unclear. The CDR3 contains 16 residues. The ends were cut back, 0 bases at V and 0 bases at J, with 12 bases in the middle. Per the germline V gene, CDR1 is SGHNT and CDR2 is YYREEE (reference sequence). CDR3 bases: TGTGCCAGCAGCTTGGGAGGGCCCCGTATGAACACTGAAGCTTTCTTT. It encodes CASSLGGPRMNTEAFF.

This clone has a handful of counts. V is TRBV28 and J is TRBJ2-1, with D unclear. The V and J ends lost 6 bases and 10 bases respectively, with 16 bases between them. This CDR3 region has 13 residues. CDR1 MDHEN and CDR2 SYDVKM come from the germline V gene. The CDR3 DNA reads as TGTGCCAGCAGCACCAACCTTTCGGAGGAGCAGTTCTTC. Encoded protein: CASSTNLSEEQFF.

The V and J genes are TRBV2 and TRBJ2-1; D is ambiguous. Germline CDR1 reads SNHLY; CDR2 reads FYNNEI. CDR3 length equals 13 residues. Trimming stripped 4 bases from V and 7 bases from J, with 11 bases between. The CDR3 reads CASSGGSGNEQFF. CDR3 DNA sequence: TGTGCCAGCAGTGGTGGGTCCGGGAATGAGCAGTTCTTC.

V usage is TRBV28 and J usage is TRBJ2-7; no reliable D call. The CDR3 has 13 residues. CDR1 MDHEN and CDR2 SYDVKM come from the germline V gene. V gave up 3 bases and J gave up 3 bases, with 9 bases separating them. The CDR3 DNA sequence: TGTGCCAGCAGTTTGGGCAGAAACTACGAGCAGTACTTC. Translating it yields CASSLGRNYEQYF.

V gene TRBV25-1 combines with J gene TRBJ1-4; 8 nucleotides line up with TRBD1. The CDR3 is 15 residues long. Germline-derived CDR1 and CDR2 are MGHDK and SYGVNS. V lost 5 bases and J lost 8; bases outside the gene matches: 10. The CDR3 DNA reads as TGTGCCAGCAGTTGGACGGGACAGGTTACAGAAAAACTGTTTTTT. It translates to CASSWTGQVTEKLFF.

The chain links TRBV9 to TRBJ2-2; maybe TRBD1 (5 bases). The CDR3 runs 14 residues. Trimming stripped 3 bases from V and 2 bases from J, with 8 bases between. CDR1 is SGDLS, CDR2 YYNGEE, per germline. The CDR3 spells CASSAQVNTGELFF. The CDR3 nucleotides are TGTGCCAGCAGCGCACAGGTAAACACCGGGGAGCTGTTTTTT.

The chain is built from TRBV18 and TRBJ2-2; 12 bases are a match to TRBD2. From germline, CDR1 is KGHSH and CDR2 LQKENI. The CDR3 loop spans 16 amino acids. Losses at the gene ends were 3 bases for V and 4 bases for J; bases not matched to a gene: 3. The CDR3, as DNA: TGTGCCAGCTCACCTCGGACTAGCGGGGCCACCGGGGAGCTGTTTTTT. It encodes CASSPRTSGATGELFF.

This clone was observed once. The rearrangement uses TRBV7-3 and TRBJ1-4; TRBD1 aligns across 8 bases. Losses at the gene ends were 5 bases for V and 5 bases for J; bases not matched to a gene: 4. The germline CDR1 and CDR2 sequences are SGHTA and FQGTGA. CDR3 length: 14 residues. Here the CDR3 DNA reads TGTGCCAGCAGCCCGACAGGGGCGAATGAAAAACTGTTTTTT. It translates to CASSPTGANEKLFF.

This clone came up once. The CDR3 DNA reads TGTGCCACTGCTCAGGCCGGGGAGCTGTTTTTT. Its protein product is CATAQAGELFF. The chain couples TRBV24-1 to TRBJ2-2; D is unclear. Trimming pared 10 bases from V and 6 bases from J, leaving 8 bases between. From germline, CDR1 is KGHDR and CDR2 SFDVKD. CDR3 length: 11 residues.

V gene TRBV12-3 or TRBV12-4 combines with J gene TRBJ1-1, with D unclear. The CDR3 covers 12 residues. V was pared by 5 bases and J by 6 bases, with 10 bases between. The CDR3: CASSRTRAEAFF. As DNA, the CDR3 is TGTGCCAGCAGTCGGACGCGGGCTGAAGCTTTCTTT.

The gene calls are TRBV5-1 and TRBJ1-1; 8 bases match TRBD1. Losses at the gene ends were 2 bases for V and 6 bases for J; bases not matched to a gene: 3. The CDR3 spans 13 residues. The germline V gene encodes CDR1 SGHRS and CDR2 YFSETQ. CDR3 coding DNA: TGCGCCAGCAGCTTTCAGGGGGCCCCTGAAGCTTTCTTT. Translated, it gives CASSFQGAPEAFF. Drawing the rest from reference TRBV5-1 and TRBJ1-1, the complete variable domain is KAGVTQTPRYLIKTRGQQVTLSCSPISGHRSVSWYQQTPGQGLQFLFEYFSETQRNKGNFPGRFSGRQFSNSRSEMNVSTLELGDSALYLCASSFQGAPEAFFGQGTRLTVV.

The chain couples TRBV7-6 to TRBJ2-7; tentatively, D is TRBD1 (6 bases). V shed 1 base and J shed 7 bases, with 17 bases lying between them. The CDR3 covers 15 residues. Germline V lookup: CDR1 SGHVS, CDR2 FNYEAQ. Written as DNA, the CDR3 is TGTGCCAGCAGCTTAGGTGGGGGCGCTGGGGAGGAGCAGTACTTC. Translation: CASSLGGGAGEEQYF.

This clone was seen only a few times. V and J are TRBV5-1 and TRBJ2-2, with a tentative D call TRBD1 (5 bases). Between the trimmed V and J ends, which lost 3 bases and 5 bases, there was a span of 11 bases. The CDR3 extends over 14 amino acids. Germline-derived CDR1 and CDR2 are SGHRS and YFSETQ. The CDR3 DNA is TGCGCCAGCAGCTCGCAGGGCGGTACCGGGGAGCTGTTTTTT. Amino acid sequence: CASSSQGGTGELFF. The full variable domain, completed using reference TRBV5-1 and TRBJ2-2, is KAGVTQTPRYLIKTRGQQVTLSCSPISGHRSVSWYQQTPGQGLQFLFEYFSETQRNKGNFPGRFSGRQFSNSRSEMNVSTLELGDSALYLCASSSQGGTGELFFGEGSRLTVL.